Below are 28 T cell receptor beta chains sequenced from a single sample in a study of blood T cells in healthy people across ages. Using a J-beta primer mix together with a sample-barcoded 5' primer, a second PCR was run for roughly 7 to 11 cycles. Each CDR3 protein gets one entry after TCRdb re-called the 5' RACE reads with MiXCR. The sample holds 800,000 to 1,000,000 distinct CDR3 sequences, around 48% seen once. The sequencing sample was made of blood. The receptors were gathered from a man aged 25-45 years in good health.

V and J are TRBV24-1 and TRBJ2-5; the D gene is possibly TRBD2 (6 bases). CDR3 length: 13 residues. The V gene lost 4 bases and the J gene lost 9 bases, with 14 bases spanning the gap. Germline V gene data show CDR1 as KGHDR and CDR2 as SFDVKD. The CDR3 bases are TGTGCCACCAGTGAATCAGGGTGGGAGGCCCAGTACTTC. It codes for CATSESGWEAQYF.

The rearrangement links TRBV7-3 to TRBJ2-1; D might be TRBD1 or TRBD2, each matching 7 bases. Germline V gene sequence: CDR1 SGHTA, CDR2 FQGTGA. The V and J ends lost 6 bases and 8 bases respectively, with 20 bases between them. The length of the CDR3 is 15 residues. The CDR3 region has the DNA TGTGCCAGCAGTTCACAGGGGAGGGTAATGGATGAGCAGTTCTTC. Translation: CASSSQGRVMDEQFF. Drawing the rest from reference TRBV7-3 and TRBJ2-1, the complete variable domain is GAGVSQTPSNKVTEKGKYVELRCDPISGHTALYWYRQSLGQGPEFLIYFQGTGAADDSGLPNDRFFAVRPEGSVSTLKIQRTERGDSAVYLCASSSQGRVMDEQFFGPGTRLTVL.

The CDR3 DNA reads as TGTGCCAGCAGCTTACTCATTGGACAATCCAGCACAGATACGCAGTATTTT. This translates into CASSLLIGQSSTDTQYF. V usage is TRBV7-2 and J usage is TRBJ2-3, with D tentatively TRBD1 (5 bases). Germline V gene sequence: CDR1 SGHTA, CDR2 FQGNSA. V lost 2 bases and J 0 bases, leaving 15 bases between the germline ends. There are 17 residues in the CDR3.

This clonotype has just a few counts. The chain carries TRBV4-3 and TRBJ2-7; unclear D gene. V lost 0 bases, J lost 4 bases, and 10 bases lay in between. The germline CDR1 and CDR2 sequences are LGHNA and YSLEER. The CDR3 spans 14 residues. The CDR3 nucleotides read TGCGCCAGCAGCCAAGATGAGACCGGTTACGAGCAGTACTTC. It encodes CASSQDETGYEQYF.

The CDR3 here is CASSGEGAVRYEQYF. The CDR3, as DNA: TGTGCCAGCAGTGGGGAGGGGGCGGTTCGGTACGAGCAGTACTTC. This chain joins TRBV6-1 and TRBJ2-7; D tentatively reads TRBD1 or TRBD2 (7 bases each). Germline V gives CDR1 MNHNS, CDR2 SASEGT. The CDR3 sequence is 15 residues long. V lost 4 bases to trimming and J lost 4 bases, with 17 bases between them.

The chain carries TRBV5-8 and TRBJ2-3; 8 bases are a match to TRBD2. V lost 0 bases, J lost 5 bases, and 5 bases stayed unmatched. This CDR3 comprises 15 residues. Germline lookup yields CDR1 SGHTS and CDR2 YDEGEE. The CDR3 sequence is CASSLVAGLRDTQYF. The CDR3 DNA reads as TGTGCCAGCAGCTTGGTAGCGGGGTTGAGAGATACGCAGTATTTT.

This clonotype occurred a few times. This chain connects TRBV7-2 to TRBJ2-1, with D unclear. Per germline, CDR1 SGHTA and CDR2 FQGNSA. V was trimmed by 5 bases and J by 9 bases, leaving 14 bases between them. This CDR3 region has 13 residues. This CDR3 reads CASSPPGPGEQFF. Written as DNA, the CDR3 is TGTGCCAGCAGCCCCCCGGGTCCGGGTGAGCAGTTCTTC.

Turning to this clonotype: Just one base apart from a much larger clone, this may be a read error. The DNA for the CDR3 is TGCAGCGGTGCCCAGGGAAACGAGCAGTACTTC. It codes for CSGAQGNEQYF. J is TRBJ2-4 and V is TRBV29-1; maybe TRBD1 (5 bases). The J call is doubtful: the DNA matches TRBJ2-7 better. CDR3 length: 11 amino acids. Germline assignment: CDR1 SQVTM and CDR2 ANQGSEA.

The chain recombines TRBV28 with TRBJ1-6, with 10 bases identical to TRBD1. The germline V gene encodes CDR1 MDHEN and CDR2 SYDVKM. With V trimmed by 5 bases and J by 10 bases, 8 bases remained unmatched. There are 15 residues in the CDR3. The CDR3 DNA reads as TGTGCCAGCAGTGATGGACAGGGGGATGCATCACCCCTCCACTTT. This encodes CASSDGQGDASPLHF.

This clonotype showed up just once. Here the CDR3 omits its conserved ending phenylalanine or tryptophan, so a read error is the likely source. The chain employs TRBV3-1 and TRBJ2-5, with a tentative D call TRBD1 (6 bases). Germline V lookup: CDR1 LGHDT, CDR2 YNNKEL (reference sequence). This CDR3 contains 14 residues. Trimming took off 0 bases at V and 3 bases at J, with 8 bases between the two ends. The DNA of the CDR3 is TGTGCCAGCAGCCAAGAACCAGGGGAAGAGACCCAGTACTTA. Amino acids: CASSQEPGEETQYL.

The table lists this clonotype with a few counts. The chain employs TRBV10-3 and TRBJ2-1; D might be TRBD2 (6 bases). Trimming cost V 3 bases and J 6 bases, with 9 bases left between them. The CDR3 totals 13 residues. Germline V gene data show CDR1 as ENHRY and CDR2 as SYGVKD. The CDR3 bases are TGTGCCATCAGTGAACTAGCTCCCAATGAGCAGTTCTTC. Its translation is CAISELAPNEQFF.

This clonotype was seen only a few times. The chain joins TRBV7-2 to TRBJ2-3; D remains unclear. V was clipped by 1 base and J by 8 bases, with 4 bases between them. CDR3 length: 11 amino acids. Germline V gives CDR1 SGHTA, CDR2 FQGNSA. The chain's CDR3 is CASSLVATQYF. The CDR3 region has the DNA TGTGCCAGCAGCTTAGTTGCTACGCAGTATTTT.

The chain combines TRBV5-1 with TRBJ2-1; TRBD1 matches at 7 bases. This CDR3 has 12 amino acids. Trimming at V came to 6 bases and at J to 7 bases, leaving 4 bases not matched to a gene. Germline values: CDR1 SGHRS, CDR2 YFSETQ. The CDR3 reads CASKTGHNEQFF. CDR3 DNA sequence: TGCGCCAGCAAGACAGGGCATAATGAGCAGTTCTTC.

This chain links TRBV14 with TRBJ2-3; a weak D match, TRBD2 (5 bases). Germline V lookup: CDR1 SGHDN, CDR2 FVKESK. V was clipped by 3 bases and J by 0 bases, with 10 bases between them. The CDR3 has 15 residues. The CDR3 DNA sequence: TGTGCCAGCAGCCATACTAGGGCCAGCACAGATACGCAGTATTTT. Translating it yields CASSHTRASTDTQYF.

The chain recombines TRBV4-2 with TRBJ1-6, with TRBD1 matching over 9 bases. The germline V gene encodes CDR1 LGHNA and CDR2 YNFKEQ. J gave up 5 bases and V 3 bases, and 8 bases lay outside the gene matches. This CDR3 spans 17 amino acids. Written as DNA, the CDR3 is TGTGCCAGCAGCCACCACACCTGGGACAGGGATAATTCACCCCTCCACTTT. The encoded protein is CASSHHTWDRDNSPLHF.

The rearrangement joins TRBV9 to TRBJ1-4; no clear D gene. CDR3 length: 18 residues. The ends were cut back, 0 bases at V and 7 bases at J, with 22 bases in the middle. Germline CDR1 reads SGDLS; CDR2 reads YYNGEE. This CDR3 reads CASSVADRDGIYGEKLFF. CDR3 nucleotides: TGTGCCAGCAGCGTAGCTGACCGGGATGGTATCTATGGTGAAAAACTGTTTTTT.

The chain has TRBV6-2 or TRBV6-3 and TRBJ2-3, with D hard to call. CDR1 is MNHEY, CDR2 SVGEGT, per germline. CDR3 length: 13 amino acids. V lost 0 bases and J lost 3, with 4 bases in between. CDR3 bases: TGTGCCAGCAGTTACTCCACTACAGATACGCAGTATTTT. It specifies CASSYSTTDTQYF.

J is TRBJ2-4 and V is TRBV28, with D perhaps TRBD2 (5 bases). The CDR3 covers 12 residues. The germline CDR1 and CDR2 sequences are MDHEN and SYDVKM. V lost 6 bases and J lost 6, with 9 bases in between. CDR3 in DNA: TGTGCCAGCAGCTACCGGGGAAACATTCAGTACTTC. Protein sequence: CASSYRGNIQYF.

The rearrangement links TRBV5-1 to TRBJ2-3, with 14 positions matching TRBD2. Germline V CDR1 and CDR2: SGHRS, YFSETQ. Trimming took 4 bases from V and 1 from J; bases not matched to a gene: 5. This CDR3 region has 17 residues. The CDR3 DNA is TGCGCCAGCAGCCTCGGGACTAGCGGGGGCCGCACAGATACGCAGTATTTT. Protein product: CASSLGTSGGRTDTQYF.

This clonotype has a single count. This chain connects TRBV27 to TRBJ2-1; D is possibly TRBD2 (7 bases). Trimming left V 5 bases short and J 10 bases short, with 21 bases between. This CDR3 has 15 amino acids. Germline lookup yields CDR1 MNHEY and CDR2 SMNVEV (reference sequence). In DNA, the CDR3 is TGTGCCAGCAGTGGGTGGCGGGGGCCAACCAGGGAGCAGTTCTTC. The encoded protein is CASSGWRGPTREQFF.

In the case of this clonotype: The junction departs from germline at one end; a sequencing error may be responsible. The rearrangement links TRBV12-3 or TRBV12-4 to TRBJ1-1; 8 bases agree with TRBD1. The CDR3 is 14 amino acids. CDR3 sequence reads: CDSSLDRVTTEAFF. CDR3 nucleotides: TGTGACAGCAGCTTGGACAGGGTAACGACTGAAGCTTTCTTT.

This chain links TRBV29-1 with TRBJ1-2, with 7 bases fitting TRBD1. Germline V gives CDR1 SQVTM, CDR2 ANQGSEA. The V segment lost 2 bases and the J segment 3 bases; nucleotides outside the gene matches: 12. CDR3 length: 16 residues. The CDR3 DNA reads TGCAGCGTTGAACGTATCGGAACAGGGGAAGACTATGGCTACACCTTC. This codes for CSVERIGTGEDYGYTF.

The rearrangement joins TRBV7-2 to TRBJ1-1; maybe TRBD1 (5 bases). The CDR3 is 18 amino acids. V lost 5 bases and J 1 base, leaving 23 bases between the germline ends. Germline CDR1 reads SGHTA; CDR2 reads FQGNSA. The CDR3: CASSPLPTGEGWNTEAFF. CDR3 DNA sequence: TGTGCCAGCAGCCCCCTACCCACAGGCGAGGGATGGAACACTGAAGCTTTCTTT.

In its sample, this clonotype was seen many times. The chain links TRBV6-1 to TRBJ2-1; TRBD1 agrees at 8 bases. CDR1 is MNHNS and CDR2 is SASEGT in the germline V gene. The CDR3 spans 16 residues. The V and J ends lost 4 bases and 2 bases, in that order; junction bases with no gene match: 7. The chain's CDR3 is CASSGPGQGPYNEQFF. The CDR3 DNA reads TGTGCCAGCAGTGGCCCCGGACAGGGTCCCTACAATGAGCAGTTCTTC.

The CDR3 loop is CANNGPDKNIQYF. In nucleotides, the CDR3 is TGCGCCAATAACGGACCCGACAAAAACATTCAGTACTTC. The chain recombines TRBV4-3 with TRBJ2-4; unclear D gene. The CDR3 spans 13 residues. The V gene lost 10 bases and the J gene lost 3 bases, with 13 bases spanning the gap. In germline, CDR1 is LGHNA, CDR2 YSLEER.

The V call is TRBV10-3, the J call TRBJ2-7, with D hard to call. The germline V and J ends were trimmed by 2 bases and 0 bases, with 14 bases remaining between them. The CDR3 is 16 amino acids. In germline, CDR1 is ENHRY, CDR2 SYGVKD. The CDR3 sequence is CAISEPDQTSSYEQYF. For the CDR3, the DNA is TGTGCCATCAGTGAGCCCGATCAGACGAGCTCCTACGAGCAGTACTTC.

V is TRBV9 and J is TRBJ2-4, with D possibly matching TRBD2 (5 bases). The end of the DNA aligns better with TRBJ2-7, so the J call may be wrong. This CDR3 is built from 13 residues. The germline CDR1 and CDR2 sequences are SGDLS and YYNGEE. CDR3 loop: CASSVAGGDEQYF. The DNA for the CDR3 is TGTGCCAGCAGCGTGGCTGGAGGCGACGAGCAGTACTTC.

The rearrangement joins TRBV24-1 to TRBJ2-1; possible D gene TRBD1, 5 bases. This CDR3 has 16 amino acids. Trimming removed 4 bases from V and 5 bases from J, with 17 bases in between. Germline lookup yields CDR1 KGHDR and CDR2 SFDVKD. Written as DNA, the CDR3 is TGTGCCACCAGTGACCAACAGGTTGCGCTGAACAATGAGCAGTTCTTC. Protein product: CATSDQQVALNNEQFF.